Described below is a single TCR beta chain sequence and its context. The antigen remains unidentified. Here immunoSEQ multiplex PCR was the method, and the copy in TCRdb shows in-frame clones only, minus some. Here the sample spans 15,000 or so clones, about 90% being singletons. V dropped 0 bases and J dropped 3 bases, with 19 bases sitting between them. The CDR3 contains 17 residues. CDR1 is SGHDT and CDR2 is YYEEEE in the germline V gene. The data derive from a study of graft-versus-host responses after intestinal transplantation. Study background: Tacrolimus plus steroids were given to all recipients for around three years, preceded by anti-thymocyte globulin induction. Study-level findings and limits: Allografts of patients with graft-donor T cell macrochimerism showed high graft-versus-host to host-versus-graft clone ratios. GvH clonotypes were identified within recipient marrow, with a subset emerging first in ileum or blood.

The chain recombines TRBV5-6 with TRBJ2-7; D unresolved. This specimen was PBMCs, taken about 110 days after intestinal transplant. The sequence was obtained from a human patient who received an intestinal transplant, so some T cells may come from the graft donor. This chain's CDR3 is CASSLEVGPISSYEQYF. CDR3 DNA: TGTGCCAGCAGCTTGGAGGTTGGGCCTATCTCGAGCTACGAGCAGTACTTC.